This entry is about one TCR beta chain. Antigen unknown. Time point meaning: week 5, during vaccination. Vaccine doses each comprised 300 ug of mutant IDH1 20-mer peptide, with topical imiquimod. This sample is part of a study of a mutant IDH1 vaccine in newly diagnosed glioma. Study overall: Beginning 4-6 weeks after radiotherapy alone, or with temozolomide cycles, vaccination took place. The treated group averaged about 39 years old and was about 62% male, approximately 38% female.

The V gene's germline CDR1 is SGHTA and CDR2 FQGNSA. The CDR3 spans 16 residues. V dropped 5 bases and J dropped 0 bases, with 14 bases sitting between them. Sequencing used immunoSEQ multiplex PCR; TCRdb keeps in-frame clones, though not all of them. Of some 60,000 clones detected, over 80% appear once; the ten largest clones hold 4.6%. Study results and limitations: There seemed to be no relation between pseudoprogression and changes in top peripheral T cell clonotypes.

The specimen was PBMCs, collected from a glioma patient whose treatment included an IDH1 peptide vaccine. The source is a woman aged 40 to 50 with glioma. The chain recombines TRBV7-2 with TRBJ2-1, with TRBD2 as a possible D gene (6 bases). The CDR3 nucleotides read TGTGCCAGCAGCCGAGATGGGGGGATCTCCTACAATGAGCAGTTCTTC. Amino acid sequence: CASSRDGGISYNEQFF. Combining the CDR3 with reference TRBV7-2 and TRBJ2-1 gives the whole variable domain GAGVSQSPSNKVTEKGKDVELRCDPISGHTALYWYRQSLGQGLEFLIYFQGNSAPDKSGLPSDRFSAERTGGSVSTLTIQRTQQEDSAVYLCASSRDGGISYNEQFFGPGTRLTVL.